This T cell receptor beta chain is from a study of CD8 T cells in Susac syndrome. Random hexamers primed reverse transcription of 0.5 to 1 ug RNA. One entry per CDR3 protein, called by TCRdb with MiXCR from the immunoSEQ multiplex PCR reads. This table holds about 180,000 distinct CDR3 sequences, approximately 94% found once. V was clipped by 5 bases and J by 3 bases, with 10 bases between them. Germline V lookup: CDR1 SNHLY, CDR2 FYNNEI. The CDR3 sequence is 13 residues long. Material for sequencing was CD4+ T cells from PBMCs. J is TRBJ2-5 and V is TRBV2, with D maybe TRBD2 (5 bases). This clonotype originated in a human donor with multiple sclerosis. As DNA, the CDR3 is TGTGCCAGCAGTCTGCCCGGGAAAGAGACCCAGTACTTC. It is translated as CASSLPGKETQYF.